This passage covers 31 T cell receptor beta chains from one sample sequenced in a study of T cells in pancreatic ductal adenocarcinoma (dated by TCRdb to 2017 to 2019). Selected pancreatic ductal adenocarcinoma patients had undergone surgery without neoadjuvant therapy. Libraries came from the immunoSEQ multiplex PCR assay. Here the immuneACCESS table is served through TCRdb, limited to in-frame sequences with V and J called. Missing clones are a known gap in these copies; in checked studies unresolved V genes cover under half, and the rest lacks a known reason. The table for this sample lists about 98,000 clones; nearly 95% of them were counted only once. 3.1% of the sample goes to the ten largest clones. The source material was PBMCs. All receptors come from a human donor with pancreatic ductal adenocarcinoma.

This chain joins TRBV6-5 and TRBJ2-5; 9 positions agree with TRBD2. The CDR3 totals 16 residues. Trimming removed 0 bases from V and 4 bases from J; junction bases left unmatched: 6. Germline V lookup: CDR1 MNHEY, CDR2 SVGAGI. DNA of the CDR3: TGTGCCAGCAGTTACTCGAGGATAGCGGGAGCAGAGACCCAGTACTTC. Translating it yields CASSYSRIAGAETQYF.

This chain connects TRBV2 to TRBJ1-2, with 9 bases matching TRBD1. This CDR3 is built from 13 residues. CDR1 is SNHLY, CDR2 FYNNEI, per germline. J was trimmed by 7 bases and V by 4 bases; bases with no gene match: 4. CDR3: CASSATGGSGYTF. Written as DNA, the CDR3 is TGTGCCAGCAGTGCCACAGGGGGCAGTGGCTACACCTTC.

The chain employs TRBV28 and TRBJ1-5, with D possibly TRBD1 on 5 matching bases. V was clipped by 6 bases and J by 5 bases, with 14 bases between them. The CDR3 spans 14 residues. The germline V gene encodes CDR1 MDHEN and CDR2 SYDVKM. DNA for the CDR3: TGTGCCAGCAGGGGAGGGACGGAATATCAGCCCCAGCATTTT. Protein product: CASRGGTEYQPQHF.

The rearrangement joins TRBV7-3 to TRBJ2-1; TRBD2 aligns across 13 bases. Looked up from germline, CDR1 is SGHTA and CDR2 is FQGTGA. Trimming at V came to 0 bases and at J to 6 bases, leaving 2 bases not matched to a gene. The CDR3 extends over 16 amino acids. The CDR3 nucleotides read TGTGCCAGCAGCTTAACGGGACTAGCGGGATCCAATGAGCAGTTCTTC. Its protein product is CASSLTGLAGSNEQFF.

This sequence joins TRBV4-3 and TRBJ2-3, with D possibly being TRBD1 (6 bases). CDR1 is LGHNA, CDR2 YSLEER, per germline. The CDR3 extends over 11 amino acids. The germline V and J ends were trimmed by 8 bases and 6 bases, with 9 bases remaining between them. CDR3 sequence reads: CASARGDTQYF. In DNA, the CDR3 is TGCGCCAGCGCGAGGGGGGATACGCAGTATTTT.

The V call is TRBV2, the J call TRBJ2-2, with 9 positions matching TRBD2. CDR3 size: 15 residues. Germline CDR1 reads SNHLY; CDR2 reads FYNNEI. Trimming cost V 1 base and J 3 bases; bases outside gene matches: 0. The CDR3 bases are TGTGCCAGCAGTGAAGGACTAGCGGACACCGGGGAGCTGTTTTTT. It encodes CASSEGLADTGELFF. Supplemented by reference TRBV2 and TRBJ2-2, the full variable domain reads EPEVTQTPSHQVTQMGQEVILRCVPISNHLYFYWYRQILGQKVEFLVSFYNNEISEKSEIFDDQFSVERPDGSNFTLKIRSTKLEDSAMYFCASSEGLADTGELFFGEGSRLTVL.

The gene calls are TRBV5-1 and TRBJ2-7; 10 bases align to TRBD2. J was trimmed by 3 bases and V by 2 bases; bases with no gene match: 2. This CDR3 has 14 residues. In germline, CDR1 is SGHRS, CDR2 YFSETQ. The CDR3 DNA sequence: TGCGCCAGCAGCTTAACTAGCGGGAACTACGAGCAGTACTTC. It is translated as CASSLTSGNYEQYF.

CDR3 region: CASSSGQITEAFF. In DNA, the CDR3 is TGTGCCAGCAGTTCCGGACAGATCACTGAAGCTTTCTTT. This rearrangement joins TRBV7-2 to TRBJ1-1; tentative D call: TRBD1 (6 bases). With 6 bases removed from V and 4 bases from J, the gap between germline ends came to 12 bases. Germline CDR1 reads SGHTA; CDR2 reads FQGNSA. The CDR3 consists of 13 residues. The whole variable domain, remainder taken from reference TRBV7-2 and TRBJ1-1, is GAGVSQSPSNKVTEKGKDVELRCDPISGHTALYWYRQSLGQGLEFLIYFQGNSAPDKSGLPSDRFSAERTGGSVSTLTIQRTQQEDSAVYLCASSSGQITEAFFGQGTRLTVV.

The chain couples TRBV5-4 to TRBJ2-5; unclear D gene. V was pared by 5 bases and J by 1 base, with 12 bases between. The CDR3 has 14 residues. Germline V gene lookup returns CDR1 SGHNT and CDR2 YYREEE (reference sequence). The CDR3 loop reads CASSSRHSQETQYF. The CDR3 nucleotides read TGTGCCAGCAGTTCGCGACACAGCCAAGAGACCCAGTACTTC. Full variable domain (remainder filled in from reference TRBV5-4 and TRBJ2-5): ETGVTQSPTHLIKTRGQQVTLRCSSQSGHNTVSWYQQALGQGPQFIFQYYREEENGRGNFPPRFSGLQFPNYSSELNVNALELDDSALYLCASSSRHSQETQYFGPGTRLLVL.

The chain has TRBV6-5 and TRBJ2-7, with a possible D match to TRBD1 (7 bases). This CDR3 is 13 amino acids long. Trimming removed 6 bases from V and 0 bases from J, with 9 bases in between. Germline CDR1 is MNHEY and CDR2 is SVGAGI. In DNA, the CDR3 is TGTGCCAGCAGGCGGGACAGCTCCTACGAGCAGTACTTC. It encodes CASRRDSSYEQYF.

CDR3 residues: CATSRDRGATGNTIYF. Here the CDR3 DNA reads TGTGCCACCAGCAGAGATCGGGGGGCCACTGGAAACACCATATATTTT. The chain couples TRBV15 to TRBJ1-3; possibly TRBD1 for D (6 bases). Trimming removed 0 bases from V and 2 bases from J, with 11 bases in between. CDR3 length equals 16 residues. CDR1 is LNHNV, CDR2 YYDKDF, per germline (reference sequence).

This clone occurred once. The rearrangement links TRBV5-6 to TRBJ2-3; unclear D gene. Trimming stripped 0 bases from V and 8 bases from J, with 7 bases between. Germline V gene data show CDR1 as SGHDT and CDR2 as YYEEEE. This CDR3 has 12 amino acids. As DNA, the CDR3 is TGTGCCAGCAGCTTGGATCTACTTACGCAGTATTTT. Translated: CASSLDLLTQYF.

The V gene is TRBV11-2, the J gene TRBJ1-3, with 10 bases fitting TRBD1. This CDR3 contains 17 residues. Losses at the gene ends were 0 bases for V and 3 bases for J; bases not matched to a gene: 5. Germline-derived CDR1 and CDR2 are SGHAT and FQNNGV. CDR3 bases: TGTGCCAGCAGCTTAGAGACAGGGGGCGTTTATGGAAACACCATATATTTT. This codes for CASSLETGGVYGNTIYF. Drawing the rest from reference TRBV11-2 and TRBJ1-3, the complete variable domain is EAGVAQSPRYKIIEKRQSVAFWCNPISGHATLYWYQQILGQGPKLLIQFQNNGVVDDSQLPKDRFSAERLKGVDSTLKIQPAKLEDSAVYLCASSLETGGVYGNTIYFGEGSWLTVV.

This rearrangement joins TRBV7-2 to TRBJ1-5, with D uncertain. Germline CDR1 and CDR2: SGHTA and FQGNSA. V lost 1 base, J lost 7 bases, and 8 bases lay in between. The CDR3 consists of 13 residues. The CDR3: CASSLGLRQPQHF. CDR3 nucleotides: TGTGCCAGCAGCTTAGGGCTCAGACAGCCCCAGCATTTT.

This clone appeared once. The chain joins TRBV7-9 to TRBJ1-5; possibly TRBD1 for D (6 bases). Germline V gene lookup returns CDR1 SEHNR and CDR2 FQNEAQ (reference sequence). There are 15 residues in the CDR3. The V and J ends lost 5 bases and 4 bases respectively, with 15 bases between them. CDR3 loop: CASSIDRQGNQPQHF. Written as DNA, the CDR3 is TGTGCCAGCAGCATAGACAGGCAGGGAAATCAGCCCCAGCATTTT.

The V and J genes are TRBV18 and TRBJ2-7; 7 nucleotides align to TRBD1. V dropped 6 bases and J dropped 6; count of bases not matched to a gene: 8. Germline values: CDR1 KGHSH, CDR2 LQKENI. The CDR3 consists of 13 residues. The CDR3 DNA follows: TGTGCCAGCTCCCTCGGACAGGCAGGCGAGCAGTACTTC. This codes for CASSLGQAGEQYF.

The chain carries TRBV7-2 and TRBJ2-1; D is undetermined. This CDR3 has 14 residues. The germline V gene has CDR1 SGHTA and CDR2 FQGNSA. V was trimmed by 3 bases and J by 8 bases, leaving 14 bases between them. Here the CDR3 reads CASSLSGGPYEQFF. CDR3 DNA sequence: TGTGCCAGCAGCTTGTCTGGTGGGCCGTATGAGCAGTTCTTC.

This sequence joins TRBV4-1 and TRBJ1-4, with D possibly TRBD1 on 5 matching bases. The CDR3 has 14 residues. The V and J ends lost 1 base and 8 bases respectively, with 11 bases between them. Germline CDR1 reads MGHRA; CDR2 reads YSYEKL. In nucleotides, the CDR3 is TGCGCCAGCAGCCAAGCGGGGGTTCGAGAAAAACTGTTTTTT. Translation gives CASSQAGVREKLFF.

The chain uses TRBV7-9 and TRBJ2-3, with 7 bases aligning to TRBD1. CDR3 length: 14 amino acids. V dropped 5 bases and J dropped 3; count of bases not matched to a gene: 5. Germline V gene data show CDR1 as SEHNR and CDR2 as FQNEAQ (reference sequence). CDR3 DNA: TGTGCCAGCAGCCCGTGGGACAGAACAGATACGCAGTATTTT. Protein product: CASSPWDRTDTQYF.

The V and J genes are TRBV30 and TRBJ1-1; 9 nucleotides align to TRBD1. The CDR3 is 14 residues long. Germline V lookup: CDR1 GTSNPN, CDR2 SVGIG (reference sequence). V lost 8 bases to trimming and J lost 5 bases; unmatched junction nucleotides: 12. CDR3 sequence: CALYRGRLGTEAFF. The CDR3 nucleotides read TGTGCCCTTTACAGGGGGCGCCTGGGGACTGAAGCTTTCTTT.

The V gene is TRBV9, the J gene TRBJ2-2; maybe TRBD2 (7 bases). The germline V gene encodes CDR1 SGDLS and CDR2 YYNGEE. V lost 3 bases, J lost 0 bases, and 15 bases lay in between. This CDR3 has 17 amino acids. The CDR3 sequence is CASSDLGGGSNTGELFF. CDR3 DNA: TGTGCCAGCAGCGATTTAGGGGGGGGATCGAACACCGGGGAGCTGTTTTTT.

The V and J genes are TRBV6-1 and TRBJ2-5; 9 bases are shared with TRBD1. The J segment lost 2 bases and the V segment lost 8 bases, leaving 6 bases of the junction unmatched. The CDR3 is 14 amino acids. Germline CDR1 is MNHNS and CDR2 is SASEGT. The CDR3 DNA is TGTGCCAGCGGACCGGGACAGGGACAAGAGACCCAGTACTTC. Translated: CASGPGQGQETQYF.

The chain is built from TRBV27 and TRBJ2-5; TRBD2 matches 9 bases. J was trimmed by 2 bases and V by 2 bases; bases with no gene match: 3. The CDR3 loop spans 15 amino acids. Germline CDR1 reads MNHEY; CDR2 reads SMNVEV (reference sequence). Written as DNA, the CDR3 is TGTGCCAGCAGTTTAAGACTAGCGGAACAAGAGACCCAGTACTTC. Translated: CASSLRLAEQETQYF.

V gene TRBV18 combines with J gene TRBJ2-5; a weak D match, TRBD2 (6 bases). The V and J ends lost 0 bases and 2 bases respectively, with 10 bases between them. The CDR3 covers 15 residues. Germline CDR1 reads KGHSH; CDR2 reads LQKENI. CDR3 sequence: CASSPPGTAQETQYF. Here the CDR3 DNA reads TGTGCCAGCTCACCACCGGGGACTGCTCAAGAGACCCAGTACTTC.

This chain connects TRBV28 to TRBJ1-5; D gene uncertain. The V and J ends lost 5 bases and 3 bases respectively, with 11 bases between them. CDR1 is MDHEN, CDR2 SYDVKM, per germline. CDR3 length: 14 amino acids. In DNA, the CDR3 is TGTGCCAGCAGTACCCTAATAGACAATCAGCCCCAGCATTTT. Translated, it gives CASSTLIDNQPQHF.

The V call is TRBV7-2, the J call TRBJ2-3; no definite D call. The germline V and J ends were trimmed by 1 base and 0 bases, with 11 bases remaining between them. In germline, CDR1 is SGHTA, CDR2 FQGNSA. CDR3 size: 16 residues. DNA for the CDR3: TGTGCCAGCAGCTTAGTGGCCGGGTGGAGCACAGATACGCAGTATTTT. It translates to CASSLVAGWSTDTQYF. The full variable domain, rest sourced from reference TRBV7-2 and TRBJ2-3, is GAGVSQSPSNKVTEKGKDVELRCDPISGHTALYWYRQSLGQGLEFLIYFQGNSAPDKSGLPSDRFSAERTGGSVSTLTIQRTQQEDSAVYLCASSLVAGWSTDTQYFGPGTRLTVL.

The V gene is TRBV27, the J gene TRBJ2-1; 9 bases are shared with TRBD2. The CDR3 spans 17 residues. Looked up from germline, CDR1 is MNHEY and CDR2 is SMNVEV (reference sequence). V gave up 5 bases and J gave up 2 bases; unmatched junction bases: 10. The CDR3 region has the DNA TGTGCCAGCAGTGCCCGTCGCTCTAGCGGGACCTACAATGAGCAGTTCTTC. It encodes CASSARRSSGTYNEQFF.

The V call is TRBV15, the J call TRBJ2-2; D is undetermined. The ends were cut back, 1 base at V and 5 bases at J, with 11 bases in the middle. The CDR3 has 15 residues. Germline V gene lookup returns CDR1 LNHNV and CDR2 YYDKDF (reference sequence). CDR3 in DNA: TGTGCCACCAGCAGAGGTGGAGTGGTAACCGGGGAGCTGTTTTTT. This encodes CATSRGGVVTGELFF. Full variable domain (outside the CDR3, taken from reference TRBV15 and TRBJ2-2): DAMVIQNPRYQVTQFGKPVTLSCSQTLNHNVMYWYQQKSSQAPKLLFHYYDKDFNNEADTPDNFQSRRPNTSFCFLDIRSPGLGDTAMYLCATSRGGVVTGELFFGEGSRLTVL.

The V gene is TRBV5-1, the J gene TRBJ2-1; 8 bases are shared with TRBD1. The germline gives CDR1 SGHRS, CDR2 YFSETQ. CDR3 size: 18 residues. J gave up 3 bases and V 6 bases, and 17 bases lay outside the gene matches. The CDR3 bases are TGCGCCAGCAATGACAGGGGCCAGAGGCGGGCCTACTACAATGAGCAGTTCTTC. Its translation is CASNDRGQRRAYYNEQFF. Full variable domain (rest looked up from reference TRBV5-1 and TRBJ2-1): KAGVTQTPRYLIKTRGQQVTLSCSPISGHRSVSWYQQTPGQGLQFLFEYFSETQRNKGNFPGRFSGRQFSNSRSEMNVSTLELGDSALYLCASNDRGQRRAYYNEQFFGPGTRLTVL.

The rearrangement uses TRBV28 and TRBJ2-1; 9 bases align to TRBD2. The germline V gene encodes CDR1 MDHEN and CDR2 SYDVKM. The ends lost 3 bases at V and 4 bases at J; junction bases unmatched: 7. The CDR3 has 16 residues. The CDR3 protein is CASSLLGTSKYNEQFF. CDR3 DNA sequence: TGTGCCAGCAGTTTGTTGGGGACTAGCAAATACAATGAGCAGTTCTTC.

The gene calls are TRBV6-5 and TRBJ2-7; possible D gene TRBD2, 6 bases. The CDR3 is 13 residues long. Germline CDR1 reads MNHEY; CDR2 reads SVGAGI. The V end lost 4 bases, the J end lost 3 bases, and 10 bases lay between the germline ends. Here the CDR3 reads CASSFGGNYEQYF. The CDR3 region has the DNA TGTGCCAGCAGTTTTGGCGGGAACTACGAGCAGTACTTC.